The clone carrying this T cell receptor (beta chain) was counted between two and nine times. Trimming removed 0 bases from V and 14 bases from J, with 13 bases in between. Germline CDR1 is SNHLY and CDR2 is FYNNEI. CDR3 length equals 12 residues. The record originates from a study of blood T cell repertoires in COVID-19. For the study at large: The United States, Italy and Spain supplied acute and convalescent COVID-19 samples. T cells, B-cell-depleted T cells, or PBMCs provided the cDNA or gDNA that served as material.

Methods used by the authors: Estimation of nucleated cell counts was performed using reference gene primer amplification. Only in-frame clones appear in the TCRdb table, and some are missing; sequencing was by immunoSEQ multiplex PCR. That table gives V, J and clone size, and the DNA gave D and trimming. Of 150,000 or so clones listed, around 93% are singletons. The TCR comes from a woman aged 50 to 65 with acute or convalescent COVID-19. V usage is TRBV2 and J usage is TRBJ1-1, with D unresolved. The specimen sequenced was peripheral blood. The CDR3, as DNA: TGTGCCAGCAGTGAAGCCCTTCCGCGGGCGTTCTTT. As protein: CASSEALPRAFF.